The 28 T cell receptor beta chains in this list originate from one sample, sequenced in a study of blood T cell repertoires in COVID-19. The assay was immunoSEQ multiplex PCR, and TCRdb's table has in-frame clones only and misses some. The sample holds approximately 130,000 clones, about 85% seen once. The sample comprised peripheral blood. Receptors were obtained from a man in his sixties with acute or convalescent COVID-19.

The J gene is TRBJ1-1, the V gene TRBV7-8, with no clear D. This CDR3 region has 17 residues. The V end was cut by 1 base, the J end by 6 bases, with 21 bases between. Germline CDR1 SGHVS, CDR2 FQNEAQ. CDR3 sequence reads: CASSLENAGVFNAEAFF. The CDR3 region has the DNA TGTGCCAGCAGCTTAGAGAACGCCGGGGTATTCAATGCTGAAGCTTTCTTT.

This clone was counted only a few times. V is TRBV11-2 and J is TRBJ2-1; the match to TRBD2 covers 12 bases. Unmatched junction bases numbered 5, after V lost 2 bases and J lost 9 bases. In germline, CDR1 is SGHAT, CDR2 FQNNGV. This CDR3 has 15 residues. CDR3 coding DNA: TGTGCCAGCAGCTTACTAGCGGGAGGGCCTTTTGAGCAGTTCTTC. Its protein product is CASSLLAGGPFEQFF.

This chain connects TRBV29-1 to TRBJ2-3, with TRBD2 as a possible D gene (5 bases). Germline CDR1 is SQVTM and CDR2 is ANQGSEA. Trimming took 7 bases from V and 1 from J, leaving 15 bases between them. This CDR3 contains 14 residues. CDR3 sequence: CSASPGRGTDTQYF. The CDR3 DNA follows: TGCAGCGCCTCCCCCGGGCGGGGCACAGATACGCAGTATTTT.

The rearrangement uses TRBV15 and TRBJ2-7; unclear D gene. The CDR3 length is 12 residues. Trimming stripped 8 bases from V and 0 bases from J, with 8 bases between. The germline gives CDR1 LNHNV, CDR2 YYDKDF (reference sequence). The CDR3 reads CATGDSSYEQYF. The CDR3 DNA sequence: TGTGCCACCGGTGATAGCTCCTACGAGCAGTACTTC.

V usage is TRBV6-2 or TRBV6-3 and J usage is TRBJ1-5; 7 nucleotides match TRBD1. This CDR3 has 14 amino acids. V shed 4 bases, J shed 5 bases, and the junction held 5 bases outside the gene matches. The germline V gene has CDR1 MNHEY and CDR2 SVGEGT. The CDR3 is CASSSFRGDQPQHF. The CDR3, as DNA: TGTGCCAGCAGTTCGTTCAGGGGGGATCAGCCCCAGCATTTT.

This sequence joins TRBV7-2 and TRBJ1-3, with 7 bases matching TRBD1. The CDR3 consists of 14 residues. CDR1 and CDR2 (germline): SGHTA, FQGNSA. Trimming at V came to 3 bases and at J to 2 bases, leaving 1 base not matched to a gene. In DNA, the CDR3 is TGTGCCAGCAGCTTGGGGACAGCTGGAAACACCATATATTTT. Amino acid sequence: CASSLGTAGNTIYF.

This clone occurred once. The rearrangement links TRBV2 to TRBJ2-3; 9 bases agree with TRBD2. CDR1 is SNHLY and CDR2 is FYNNEI in the germline V gene. The V segment lost 7 bases and the J segment 4 bases; nucleotides outside the gene matches: 6. The CDR3 consists of 14 residues. CDR3 protein: CASTVSGGADTQYF. The CDR3 DNA reads as TGTGCCAGCACGGTTAGCGGGGGCGCAGATACGCAGTATTTT.

The chain uses TRBV5-6 and TRBJ1-2, with D unresolved. The CDR3 loop spans 13 amino acids. Germline CDR1 and CDR2: SGHDT and YYEEEE. The V gene lost 2 bases and the J gene lost 8 bases, with 13 bases spanning the gap. CDR3 sequence: CASSFGSVTGYTF. The DNA of the CDR3 is TGTGCCAGCAGCTTCGGGTCGGTGACGGGCTACACCTTC.

As regards this clone: One end of the junction varies from germline; a read error may be responsible. V and J are TRBV23-1 and TRBJ1-2; D is possibly TRBD1 (5 bases). TRBV23-1 is identified as an open reading frame with a role that is uncertain. CDR3 size: 9 residues. CDR3 nucleotide sequence: TGCGCCAGCAGTCAAGCGGGGCTCTTC. Residues: CASSQAGLF.

This clone was observed a single time. The chain couples TRBV9 to TRBJ2-6; D is unresolved. Trimming took 4 bases from V and 0 from J, leaving 8 bases between them. The CDR3 is 15 residues long. CDR1 is SGDLS and CDR2 is YYNGEE in the germline V gene. Here the CDR3 reads CASSLESSGANVLTF. For the CDR3, the DNA is TGTGCCAGCAGCCTAGAGAGCTCTGGGGCCAACGTCCTGACTTTC.

This rearrangement joins TRBV7-2 to TRBJ2-3; 9 bases match TRBD2. Germline CDR1 is SGHTA and CDR2 is FQGNSA. The CDR3 extends over 20 amino acids. V lost 0 bases to trimming and J lost 5 bases; unmatched junction nucleotides: 18. CDR3 nucleotide sequence: TGTGCCAGCAGCTTAGCGGGAATCGTTCCGGCGGGAGGGCCAGGAGATACGCAGTATTTT. Translation: CASSLAGIVPAGGPGDTQYF.

This rearrangement joins TRBV9 to TRBJ2-4, with 7 bases matching TRBD1. Germline values: CDR1 SGDLS, CDR2 YYNGEE. Unmatched junction bases numbered 3, after V lost 3 bases and J lost 6 bases. The CDR3 consists of 13 residues. In DNA, the CDR3 is TGTGCCAGCAGCGGCCGGGACAGAAACATTCAGTACTTC. Amino acid sequence: CASSGRDRNIQYF.

V usage is TRBV27 and J usage is TRBJ1-5; D may be TRBD1 (6 bases). With 8 bases removed from V and 4 bases from J, the gap between germline ends came to 12 bases. The length of the CDR3 is 13 residues. Looked up from germline, CDR1 is MNHEY and CDR2 is SMNVEV (reference sequence). The CDR3, as DNA: TGTGCCAGCGGGCAGGGGTTTAATCAGCCCCAGCATTTT. Its translation is CASGQGFNQPQHF.

V gene TRBV5-1 combines with J gene TRBJ1-1, with D possibly TRBD1 on 5 matching bases. Germline CDR1 is SGHRS and CDR2 is YFSETQ. The V end was cut by 0 bases, the J end by 4 bases, with 13 bases between. The CDR3 loop spans 15 amino acids. The CDR3 protein is CASSLEGRLGTEAFF. In DNA, the CDR3 is TGCGCCAGCAGCTTGGAGGGGAGGTTAGGCACTGAAGCTTTCTTT.

CDR3 region: CASSILTGGPGQPQHF. The CDR3 nucleotides are TGTGCCAGTAGTATTCTGACAGGGGGCCCGGGGCAGCCCCAGCATTTT. The V gene is TRBV19, the J gene TRBJ1-5; 10 bases fit TRBD1. V lost 3 bases, J lost 7 bases, and 9 bases stayed unmatched. This CDR3 is 16 amino acids long. Germline lookup yields CDR1 LNHDA and CDR2 SQIVND (reference sequence).

The chain couples TRBV6-5 to TRBJ2-3, with 9 bases that match TRBD1. CDR1 and CDR2 from the germline V gene are MNHEY and SVGAGI. After removal of 6 bases from V and 2 bases from J, the junction contained 6 bases not matched to a gene. The CDR3 consists of 15 residues. CDR3 residues: CASRTGTGFTDTQYF. Written as DNA, the CDR3 is TGTGCCAGCAGGACCGGGACAGGGTTCACAGATACGCAGTATTTT.

This chain connects TRBV27 to TRBJ2-1; 10 bases match TRBD2. CDR1 MNHEY and CDR2 SMNVEV come from the germline V gene (reference sequence). The J segment lost 6 bases and the V segment lost 2 bases, leaving 4 bases of the junction unmatched. The CDR3 is 15 residues long. The CDR3 reads CASSLASGSLNEQFF. CDR3 sequence (DNA): TGTGCCAGCAGTTTAGCTAGCGGGAGTCTCAATGAGCAGTTCTTC.

V usage is TRBV29-1 and J usage is TRBJ2-6, with D hard to call. There are 14 residues in the CDR3. V gave up 1 base and J gave up 2 bases, with 6 bases separating them. Germline CDR1 and CDR2: SQVTM and ANQGSEA. The CDR3 is CSVEGAAGANVLTF. The CDR3 DNA sequence: TGCAGCGTTGAAGGGGCAGCTGGGGCCAACGTCCTGACTTTC.

The rearrangement links TRBV2 to TRBJ2-1; perhaps TRBD2 as D (6 bases). CDR3 length equals 16 residues. Trimming took off 6 bases at V and 1 base at J, with 16 bases between the two ends. Germline V lookup: CDR1 SNHLY, CDR2 FYNNEI. In nucleotides, the CDR3 is TGTGCCAGCAGCGGTGAGGGAGGAGGTTCCTACAATGAGCAGTTCTTC. Translation: CASSGEGGGSYNEQFF. Full variable domain (missing parts from reference TRBV2 and TRBJ2-1): EPEVTQTPSHQVTQMGQEVILRCVPISNHLYFYWYRQILGQKVEFLVSFYNNEISEKSEIFDDQFSVERPDGSNFTLKIRSTKLEDSAMYFCASSGEGGGSYNEQFFGPGTRLTVL.

This chain uses TRBV6-5 with TRBJ1-2, with 9 bases identical to TRBD1. V lost 5 bases and J lost 8; bases outside the gene matches: 12. Germline V lookup: CDR1 MNHEY, CDR2 SVGAGI. The CDR3 consists of 15 residues. Here the CDR3 DNA reads TGTGCCAGCAGTCAGGGATGGGACAGGGTTGGCGGCTACACCTTC. Protein product: CASSQGWDRVGGYTF.

This clone came up a few times. This chain uses TRBV19 with TRBJ2-3; maybe TRBD1 (5 bases). Trimming took off 5 bases at V and 6 bases at J, with 15 bases between the two ends. This CDR3 is 14 amino acids long. Germline lookup yields CDR1 LNHDA and CDR2 SQIVND (reference sequence). The CDR3 is CASSSRDTGDTQYF. The CDR3 bases are TGTGCCAGTAGTTCCAGGGATACCGGGGATACGCAGTATTTT.

CDR3: CANRDRGSYEQYF. Here the CDR3 DNA reads TGTGCCAACCGGGACAGGGGAAGCTACGAGCAGTACTTC. The chain carries TRBV2 and TRBJ2-7, with 10 bases identical to TRBD1. Per germline, CDR1 SNHLY and CDR2 FYNNEI. The ends lost 10 bases at V and 3 bases at J; junction bases unmatched: 6. The CDR3 loop spans 13 amino acids.

The chain joins TRBV5-1 to TRBJ1-1, with D perhaps TRBD1 (6 bases). V lost 3 bases and J lost 1, with 10 bases in between. The germline CDR1 and CDR2 sequences are SGHRS and YFSETQ. The CDR3 loop spans 14 amino acids. The DNA of the CDR3 is TGCGCCAGCAGCTCGGACAGCTCGAACACTGAAGCTTTCTTT. Amino acids: CASSSDSSNTEAFF.

This clone occurred a few times. The chain uses TRBV7-3 and TRBJ2-3; TRBD2 aligns across 16 bases. Germline lookup yields CDR1 SGHTA and CDR2 FQGTGA. V dropped 5 bases and J dropped 4; count of bases not matched to a gene: 3. The CDR3 consists of 16 residues. CDR3 coding DNA: TGTGCCAGCAGCCCGGGACTAGCGGGAGGGGCAGATACGCAGTATTTT. Translation gives CASSPGLAGGADTQYF.

The V and J genes are TRBV30 and TRBJ1-5, with 7 bases lining up with TRBD1. This CDR3 is built from 15 residues. Per the germline V gene, CDR1 is GTSNPN and CDR2 is SVGIG (reference sequence). V trimming: 1 base; J trimming: 6 bases; junction bases outside the gene matches: 9. The DNA of the CDR3 is TGTGCCTGGAGTGAAGTGTGGGCAGGGGGTCAGCCCCAGCATTTT. Encoded protein: CAWSEVWAGGQPQHF.

The chain recombines TRBV28 with TRBJ2-3; a weak D match, TRBD2 (5 bases). The CDR3 loop spans 17 amino acids. The germline V and J ends were trimmed by 5 bases and 0 bases, with 18 bases remaining between them. In germline, CDR1 is MDHEN, CDR2 SYDVKM. DNA of the CDR3: TGTGCCAGCAGTCCGCCTCGTCCAGCGGCTAGCACAGATACGCAGTATTTT. Its protein is CASSPPRPAASTDTQYF.

The chain couples TRBV7-9 to TRBJ2-3, with D tentatively TRBD2 (6 bases). Germline V gives CDR1 SEHNR, CDR2 FQNEAQ (reference sequence). The CDR3 spans 16 residues. V lost 5 bases and J 1 base, leaving 16 bases between the germline ends. The CDR3 sequence is CASSLPSGRRTDTQYF. The CDR3 DNA follows: TGTGCCAGCAGCCTTCCATCGGGGAGGCGCACAGATACGCAGTATTTT.

The rearrangement joins TRBV19 to TRBJ2-3; 8 bases are shared with TRBD1. This CDR3 region has 15 residues. The V gene's germline CDR1 is LNHDA and CDR2 SQIVND (reference sequence). Losses at the gene ends were 1 base for V and 5 bases for J; bases not matched to a gene: 5. CDR3 in DNA: TGTGCCAGTAGTATAGGTGGACAGGGTGGAGATACGCAGTATTTT. This codes for CASSIGGQGGDTQYF.